This T cell receptor beta chain comes out of a study of blood T cell repertoires in COVID-19. Looking at the study overall: Samples representing acute and convalescent COVID-19 were sourced from the United States, Italy and Spain. Sources were T cells, B-cell-depleted T cells, or PBMCs; the material itself was cDNA or gDNA.

In the original processing: Estimation of nucleated cell counts was performed using reference gene primer amplification. The repertoire was sequenced with immunoSEQ multiplex PCR; TCRdb's copy has only in-frame clones and lacks some. The D gene and trimming were derived from the DNA, and the V and J assignments and clone size from that table. Of about 27,000 clones in the sample, around 90% are singletons; the top ten hold around 17%. Germline CDR1 SGHTA, CDR2 FQGNSA. The CDR3 sequence is 15 residues long. The ends were cut back, 1 base at V and 7 bases at J, with 16 bases in the middle. The source material was peripheral blood. The sequence was obtained from a human donor with active COVID-19. The donor label of this sample is uncertain. The chain joins TRBV7-2 to TRBJ1-2; a weak D match, TRBD1 (6 bases). The CDR3 DNA is TGTGCCAGCAGCTTAGAGGTACAGGGCGGGGGTGGCTACACCTTC. It encodes CASSLEVQGGGGYTF.